The clone carrying this T cell receptor (beta chain) came up a few times. This CDR3 has 16 residues. V lost 5 bases to trimming and J lost 7 bases, with 23 bases between them. Looked up from germline, CDR1 is SEHNR and CDR2 is FQNEAQ (reference sequence). The data were obtained in a study of early T cells in non-severe SARS-CoV-2 infection. As for the study in general: Chains were not paired, and sequencing was done on bulk RNA from unsorted whole blood.

Individual cDNA molecules carried attached unique molecular identifiers. TCRdb recomputed calls from the 5' RACE reads with MiXCR, one row per CDR3 protein. The sample has some 96,000 distinct CDR3 sequences, roughly 13% seen once. The receptor was isolated from an adult who was a healthcare worker with PCR-confirmed SARS-CoV-2 infection or an uninfected control (not recorded which). Sample: whole blood. This chain connects TRBV7-9 to TRBJ1-2; D is ambiguous. CDR3 residues: CASSPPGGLQFSGYTF. In DNA, the CDR3 is TGTGCCAGCAGCCCCCCTGGAGGGCTGCAGTTCAGTGGCTACACCTTC.